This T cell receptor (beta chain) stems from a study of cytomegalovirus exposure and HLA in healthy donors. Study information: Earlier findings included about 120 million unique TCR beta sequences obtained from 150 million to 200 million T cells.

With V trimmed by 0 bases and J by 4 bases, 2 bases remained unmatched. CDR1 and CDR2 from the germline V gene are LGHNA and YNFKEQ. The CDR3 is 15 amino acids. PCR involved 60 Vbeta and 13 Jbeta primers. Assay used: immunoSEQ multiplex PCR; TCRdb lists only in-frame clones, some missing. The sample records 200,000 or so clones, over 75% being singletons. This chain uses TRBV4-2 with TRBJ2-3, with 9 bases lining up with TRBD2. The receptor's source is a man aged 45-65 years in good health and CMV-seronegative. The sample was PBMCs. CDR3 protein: CASSQEGTSPDTQYF. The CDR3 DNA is TGTGCCAGCAGCCAAGAGGGGACTAGCCCAGATACGCAGTATTTT.